A single sample gave rise to the 26 T cell receptor beta chains below, sequenced in a study of T cell responses to AZD1222 COVID-19 vaccine (dated by TCRdb to 2020 to 2022). The library was prepared using the immunoSEQ multiplex PCR assay. Sourced from immuneACCESS, this table was stored by TCRdb with only in-frame sequences that have V and J called. A share of the clones is absent; for the studies checked, an unresolved V gene accounts for under half, and the remainder has no known explanation. The sample table holds approximately 70,000 clones, of which 75% to 90% were seen once. About a fifth of the sample rests with the top ten. The time point tag for this specimen amounts to: baseline before first vaccination. Material: peripheral blood, obtained on day 0 of AZD1222 vaccination. All receptors derive from an adult in good health.

The V gene is TRBV11-3, the J gene TRBJ2-7; 8 bases map to TRBD2. This CDR3 is built from 15 residues. The germline gives CDR1 SGHNT, CDR2 YENEEA. V was clipped by 3 bases and J by 4 bases; unmatched bases: 8. CDR3 residues: CASSLTSAGAYEQYF. The CDR3 DNA reads TGTGCCAGCAGCTTGACTAGCGCCGGGGCTTACGAGCAGTACTTC.

The chain carries TRBV20-1 and TRBJ2-1; D remains unclear. The germline CDR1 and CDR2 sequences are DFQATT and SNEGSKA (reference sequence). There are 10 residues in the CDR3. The V end lost 6 bases, the J end lost 8 bases, and 8 bases lay between the germline ends. The CDR3, as DNA: TGCAGTGCAAAGGCCGATGAGCAGTTCTTC. Its protein is CSAKADEQFF.

This chain uses TRBV5-5 with TRBJ1-4; possibly TRBD1 for D (6 bases). The ends were cut back, 3 bases at V and 5 bases at J, with 11 bases in the middle. The CDR3 contains 14 residues. From germline, CDR1 is SGHKS and CDR2 YYEKEE (reference sequence). The CDR3 DNA is TGTGCCAGCAGCTCGAGAGGACAGAATGAAAAACTGTTTTTT. As protein: CASSSRGQNEKLFF.

The chain links TRBV7-9 to TRBJ1-1; 9 nucleotides match TRBD1. The junction had 8 bases not matched to a gene; V was cut back by 3 bases and J by 6 bases. The CDR3 length is 15 residues. CDR1 is SEHNR, CDR2 FQNEAQ, per germline (reference sequence). For the CDR3, the DNA is TGTGCCAGCAGCTTTTATACAGGGGGCATGGCTGAAGCTTTCTTT. Its protein product is CASSFYTGGMAEAFF. The full variable domain, rest sourced from reference TRBV7-9 and TRBJ1-1, is DTGVSQNPRHKITKRGQNVTFRCDPISEHNRLYWYRQTLGQGPEFLTYFQNEAQLEKSRLLSDRFSAERPKGSFSTLEIQRTEQGDSAMYLCASSFYTGGMAEAFFGQGTRLTVV.

V gene TRBV9 combines with J gene TRBJ2-1, with TRBD2 matching over 11 bases. The ends lost 0 bases at V and 3 bases at J; junction bases unmatched: 11. The germline gives CDR1 SGDLS, CDR2 YYNGEE. This CDR3 is 19 amino acids long. CDR3 protein: CASSVEDSGGLAVYNEQFF. CDR3 DNA: TGTGCCAGCAGCGTAGAGGACTCGGGGGGACTAGCGGTCTACAATGAGCAGTTCTTC.

The V gene is TRBV5-4, the J gene TRBJ1-1; D is ambiguous. The V end lost 0 bases, the J end lost 5 bases, and 14 bases lay between the germline ends. The CDR3 length is 15 residues. The germline CDR1 and CDR2 sequences are SGHNT and YYREEE (reference sequence). The CDR3 here is CASSLASRAATEAFF. The CDR3 region has the DNA TGTGCCAGCAGCTTGGCCTCAAGGGCGGCTACTGAAGCTTTCTTT.

The chain is built from TRBV5-6 and TRBJ1-1; a possible D gene is TRBD1 (6 bases). Trimming pared 2 bases from V and 1 base from J, leaving 12 bases between. The CDR3 contains 15 residues. The germline gives CDR1 SGHDT, CDR2 YYEEEE. The CDR3 loop is CASSFKSGANTEAFF. The CDR3, as DNA: TGTGCCAGCAGCTTTAAGTCAGGGGCGAACACTGAAGCTTTCTTT. Variable domain in full (rest from reference TRBV5-6 and TRBJ1-1): DAGVTQSPTHLIKTRGQQVTLRCSPKSGHDTVSWYQQALGQGPQFIFQYYEEEERQRGNFPDRFSGHQFPNYSSELNVNALLLGDSALYLCASSFKSGANTEAFFGQGTRLTVV.

This chain connects TRBV3-1 (or the pseudogene TRBV3-2) to TRBJ2-1, with TRBD2 identical over 8 bases. The length of the CDR3 is 15 residues. Trimming at V came to 5 bases and at J to 4 bases, leaving 7 bases not matched to a gene. Germline V gene lookup returns CDR1 LGHDT and CDR2 YNNKEL (reference sequence). The CDR3 DNA sequence: TGTGCCAGCAGCTCAGCGGGAGATGGGTACAATGAGCAGTTCTTC. Its translation: CASSSAGDGYNEQFF.

The chain uses TRBV7-2 and TRBJ1-5; D is ambiguous. The CDR3 loop spans 13 amino acids. The germline gives CDR1 SGHTA, CDR2 FQGNSA. V was clipped by 5 bases and J by 7 bases, with 12 bases between them. In DNA form, the CDR3 reads TGTGCCAGCAGCCCCCACGCAGGACAGCCCCAGCATTTT. It codes for CASSPHAGQPQHF.

V usage is TRBV2 and J usage is TRBJ1-2, with 10 bases that match TRBD1. V lost 11 bases and J lost 1; bases outside the gene matches: 4. This CDR3 has 13 amino acids. Germline CDR1 reads SNHLY; CDR2 reads FYNNEI. The CDR3 nucleotides read TGTGCCGGAGGGACAGGGGTTAACTATGGCTACACCTTC. Amino acid sequence: CAGGTGVNYGYTF.

In this sample, this clone turned up once. This chain joins TRBV6-5 and TRBJ2-7; 9 bases line up with TRBD1. CDR1 is MNHEY and CDR2 is SVGAGI in the germline V gene. V shed 7 bases and J 6 bases; nucleotides not matched to a gene: 13. The CDR3 has 15 residues. The CDR3, as DNA: TGTGCCAGCAACCCCATAGGGACAGGGACAGGCGAGCAGTACTTC. Residues: CASNPIGTGTGEQYF.

V gene TRBV7-2 combines with J gene TRBJ1-2, with D perhaps TRBD1 (5 bases). The length of the CDR3 is 13 residues. The germline CDR1 and CDR2 sequences are SGHTA and FQGNSA. Trimming left V 1 base short and J 8 bases short, with 11 bases between. CDR3 residues: CASSLGVGEGYTF. The DNA of the CDR3 is TGTGCCAGCAGCTTAGGAGTAGGGGAGGGCTACACCTTC. Full variable domain (remainder filled in from reference TRBV7-2 and TRBJ1-2): GAGVSQSPSNKVTEKGKDVELRCDPISGHTALYWYRQSLGQGLEFLIYFQGNSAPDKSGLPSDRFSAERTGGSVSTLTIQRTQQEDSAVYLCASSLGVGEGYTFGSGTRLTVV.

The table lists this clone with a few counts. The rearrangement links TRBV5-6 to TRBJ1-2; no firm D call. The germline gives CDR1 SGHDT, CDR2 YYEEEE. Trimming shortened V by 3 bases and J by 3 bases, and 9 bases separated the two germline ends. CDR3 length: 13 amino acids. CDR3 coding DNA: TGTGCCAGCAGCTCCCAGGCTCACTATGGCTACACCTTC. Protein sequence: CASSSQAHYGYTF. Looking up the rest from reference TRBV5-6 and TRBJ1-2 gives the full variable domain: DAGVTQSPTHLIKTRGQQVTLRCSPKSGHDTVSWYQQALGQGPQFIFQYYEEEERQRGNFPDRFSGHQFPNYSSELNVNALLLGDSALYLCASSSQAHYGYTFGSGTRLTVV.

This clone was counted a single time. The chain combines TRBV19 with TRBJ1-5; the match to TRBD1 covers 7 bases. The V segment lost 7 bases and the J segment 2 bases; nucleotides outside the gene matches: 11. Germline V gene lookup returns CDR1 LNHDA and CDR2 SQIVND (reference sequence). This CDR3 is 16 amino acids long. In nucleotides, the CDR3 is TGTGCCAGTATCCCGGGGGGTGGACAGGGCAATCAGCCCCAGCATTTT. It yields the protein CASIPGGGQGNQPQHF.

V and J are TRBV27 and TRBJ2-1; a weak D match, TRBD1 (6 bases). CDR3 size: 18 residues. V was shortened by 5 bases and J by 3 bases, with 23 bases between the two germline ends. The germline gives CDR1 MNHEY, CDR2 SMNVEV (reference sequence). The CDR3, as DNA: TGTGCCAGCAGTCAGACGTGGGCAAGGGGGAATGGCTACAATGAGCAGTTCTTC. Protein product: CASSQTWARGNGYNEQFF.

The chain uses TRBV3-1 (or the pseudogene TRBV3-2) and TRBJ2-1; D gene uncertain. Per the germline V gene, CDR1 is LGHDT and CDR2 is YNNKEL (reference sequence). V lost 5 bases to trimming and J lost 7 bases, with 9 bases between them. The CDR3 covers 12 residues. The CDR3 bases are TGTGCCAGCAGCTTCCGATTAAATGAGCAGTTCTTC. This codes for CASSFRLNEQFF.

This rearrangement joins TRBV6-6 to TRBJ1-1; tentative D call: TRBD1 (5 bases). Trimming removed 7 bases from V and 3 bases from J, with 12 bases in between. Germline V gives CDR1 MNHNY, CDR2 SVGAGI (reference sequence). The CDR3 is 13 amino acids. For the CDR3, the DNA is TGTGCCAGCACCACCCAAGGGGACACTGAAGCTTTCTTT. This translates into CASTTQGDTEAFF.

The rearrangement links TRBV30 to TRBJ2-7; D is possibly TRBD1 (5 bases). Germline CDR1 and CDR2: GTSNPN and SVGIG (reference sequence). The CDR3 spans 12 residues. With 2 bases removed from V and 7 bases from J, the gap between germline ends came to 12 bases. The CDR3 sequence is CAWSKGPREQYF. The CDR3 DNA reads TGTGCCTGGAGTAAGGGGCCACGGGAGCAGTACTTC.

This rearrangement joins TRBV10-3 to TRBJ2-7; 7 bases are shared with TRBD1. The CDR3 is made up of 15 amino acids. The J segment lost 3 bases and the V segment lost 3 bases, leaving 8 bases of the junction unmatched. Looked up from germline, CDR1 is ENHRY and CDR2 is SYGVKD. The DNA for the CDR3 is TGTGCCATCAGTGACAGACAGGGAGAGTTCTACGAGCAGTACTTC. As protein: CAISDRQGEFYEQYF.

V and J are TRBV12-3 or TRBV12-4 and TRBJ2-7; D remains unclear. This CDR3 contains 13 residues. V gave up 1 base and J gave up 3 bases, with 7 bases separating them. The CDR3 sequence: CASSLGWGYEQYF. Written as DNA, the CDR3 is TGTGCCAGCAGTTTAGGGTGGGGCTACGAGCAGTACTTC.

This rearrangement joins TRBV7-2 to TRBJ2-1; 12 positions match TRBD1. CDR3 length: 16 amino acids. Trimming cost V 5 bases and J 6 bases; bases outside gene matches: 8. Germline assignment: CDR1 SGHTA and CDR2 FQGNSA. CDR3 amino acids: CASSPGGTGGRNEQFF. CDR3 DNA sequence: TGTGCCAGCAGCCCAGGGGGGACAGGGGGCCGCAATGAGCAGTTCTTC.

The genes are TRBV19 and TRBJ2-1; D is undetermined. Germline V gene lookup returns CDR1 LNHDA and CDR2 SQIVND (reference sequence). V was trimmed by 2 bases and J by 8 bases, leaving 13 bases between them. The CDR3 runs to 14 residues. Written as DNA, the CDR3 is TGTGCCAGTAGTATAATGCTAGGAGCCGATGAGCAGTTCTTC. Translation: CASSIMLGADEQFF.

The J gene is TRBJ1-2, the V gene TRBV21-1; the table's D call, TRBD1, has no DNA check behind it. TRBV21-1 is a listed pseudogene. The CDR3 sequence is 17 residues long. The CDR3 DNA reads TGTGCCAGCAGCAAAGGAGGGGACAGGTTCTTTGGGTATGGCTACACCTTC. Residues: CASSKGGDRFFGYGYTF.

To note about this clone: Other DNA sequences from this sample encode an identical CDR3 as well. This chain connects TRBV5-1 to TRBJ1-3; D is undetermined. Looked up from germline, CDR1 is SGHRS and CDR2 is YFSETQ. The CDR3 runs 15 residues. V was pared by 0 bases and J by 0 bases, with 7 bases between. The CDR3 DNA follows: TGCGCCAGCAGCTTGGCGGGGAGCTCTGGAAACACCATATATTTT. As protein: CASSLAGSSGNTIYF.

The J gene is TRBJ1-1, the V gene TRBV9, with 8 bases matching TRBD1. Germline CDR1 reads SGDLS; CDR2 reads YYNGEE. Trimming cost V 4 bases and J 1 base; bases outside gene matches: 3. The length of the CDR3 is 14 residues. CDR3 nucleotide sequence: TGTGCCAGCAGCAGAACAGGGGGGAACACTGAAGCTTTCTTT. It translates to CASSRTGGNTEAFF.

The chain employs TRBV18 and TRBJ2-3, with 7 bases lining up with TRBD2. Germline V CDR1 and CDR2: KGHSH, LQKENI. J lost 5 bases, V lost 0 bases, and 5 bases had no gene match. This CDR3 has 15 residues. CDR3 amino acids: CASSPPSREGDTQYF. In DNA, the CDR3 is TGTGCCAGCTCACCACCGTCCAGGGAGGGAGATACGCAGTATTTT.